Below are 19 T cell receptor beta chains sequenced from a single sample in a study of T-cell reconstitution after alpha-beta-depleted transplantation in children. Unique molecular identifiers were used in preparing the TCRbeta library. From the PCR reads, TCRdb called clonotypes with MiXCR, one entry per CDR3 protein. The sample has approximately 640,000 distinct CDR3 sequences, around 17% seen once. Sequencing was performed on PBMCs from the stem cell graft donor, taken from the stem cell graft. These receptors came from a human donor who donated a stem cell graft to a child with acute myeloid leukemia.

This clonotype turned up a few times. The chain employs TRBV20-1 and TRBJ1-2; D possibly corresponds to TRBD1 (6 bases). The CDR3 runs to 15 residues. Trimming left V 1 base short and J 7 bases short, with 19 bases between. The germline CDR1 and CDR2 sequences are DFQATT and SNEGSKA (reference sequence). The CDR3 DNA follows: TGCAGTGCTAGAGGTGGGGGGCAGGGCTCTGGTGGCTACACCTTC. Translated, it gives CSARGGGQGSGGYTF.

The genes are TRBV30 and TRBJ2-1; TRBD2 is a possible D gene (5 bases). The CDR3 runs to 12 residues. Germline V gives CDR1 GTSNPN, CDR2 SVGIG (reference sequence). V lost 4 bases to trimming and J lost 6 bases, with 10 bases between them. The chain's CDR3 is CAWNSGGNEQFF. The CDR3 DNA follows: TGTGCCTGGAACAGCGGTGGCAATGAGCAGTTCTTC.

This chain joins TRBV7-2 and TRBJ1-2, with 7 positions matching TRBD1. This CDR3 contains 16 residues. V gave up 3 bases and J gave up 8 bases; unmatched junction bases: 15. Germline CDR1 and CDR2: SGHTA and FQGNSA. The CDR3 spells CASSFPGGIPLLGYTF. CDR3 bases: TGTGCCAGCAGCTTCCCAGGGGGTATTCCCCTATTAGGCTACACCTTC.

This clonotype was counted ten times or more. This rearrangement joins TRBV5-6 to TRBJ1-5; D unclear. CDR1 SGHDT and CDR2 YYEEEE come from the germline V gene. The V gene lost 4 bases and the J gene lost 7 bases, with 9 bases spanning the gap. The CDR3 runs to 12 residues. The CDR3 nucleotides read TGTGCCAGCAGCAAGCCGGGACAGCCCCAGCATTTT. As protein: CASSKPGQPQHF.

This clonotype turned up a few times. The chain uses TRBV11-1 and TRBJ2-6; 7 nucleotides align to TRBD2. V lost 0 bases to trimming and J lost 1 base; unmatched junction nucleotides: 6. Germline V CDR1 and CDR2: SGHAT, FQDESV (reference sequence). CDR3 length: 18 residues. The CDR3 here is CASSLAAWGGSGANVLTF. The CDR3 DNA sequence: TGTGCCAGCAGCTTAGCCGCATGGGGGGGGTCTGGGGCCAACGTCCTGACTTTC.

This clonotype was counted ten times or more. CDR3 protein: CASSLEQGRISTDTQYF. The CDR3 DNA sequence: TGTGCCAGCAGCTTAGAACAGGGCCGTATTAGCACAGATACGCAGTATTTT. The chain couples TRBV5-6 to TRBJ2-3, with D perhaps TRBD1 (6 bases). CDR1 SGHDT and CDR2 YYEEEE come from the germline V gene. The CDR3 length is 17 residues. V was shortened by 2 bases and J by 0 bases, with 16 bases between the two germline ends.

This clonotype was seen a handful of times. V is TRBV7-9 and J is TRBJ2-3; D is unresolved. Per germline, CDR1 SEHNR and CDR2 FQNEAQ (reference sequence). The CDR3 loop spans 11 amino acids. Deletions cut 10 bases from V and 11 bases from J, with 16 bases between. The CDR3 is CATPDGGKQYF. DNA of the CDR3: TGTGCCACCCCGGATGGCGGAAAGCAGTATTTT.

The V gene is TRBV11-1, the J gene TRBJ2-3; D gene uncertain. Trimming took off 1 base at V and 4 bases at J, with 9 bases between the two ends. CDR1 SGHAT and CDR2 FQDESV come from the germline V gene (reference sequence). This CDR3 contains 14 residues. The CDR3 reads CASSLEKVADTQYF. DNA of the CDR3: TGTGCCAGCAGCTTAGAGAAGGTAGCAGATACGCAGTATTTT.

This clonotype was detected many times. The rearrangement links TRBV29-1 to TRBJ2-3; weak D call: TRBD2 (7 bases). CDR1 is SQVTM and CDR2 is ANQGSEA in the germline V gene. Trimming removed 0 bases at V and 4 bases at J, with 14 bases between. This CDR3 has 15 amino acids. The CDR3 DNA sequence: TGCAGCGTTGAAGATGGGCGGGGGCGGGCAGATACGCAGTATTTT. It specifies CSVEDGRGRADTQYF.

In its sample, this clonotype was seen a few times. The rearrangement joins TRBV7-2 to TRBJ1-2, with D unclear. Per germline, CDR1 SGHTA and CDR2 FQGNSA. The CDR3 extends over 15 amino acids. V was cut by 0 bases and J by 6 bases, with 14 bases left in between. The CDR3 bases are TGTGCCAGCAGCTTAGCGATTCAACGCGGGAATGGCTACACCTTC. The encoded protein is CASSLAIQRGNGYTF.

At least ten counts were recorded for this clonotype. V and J are TRBV20-1 and TRBJ2-7; D unresolved. V lost 0 bases and J 2 bases, leaving 17 bases between the germline ends. CDR1 is DFQATT, CDR2 SNEGSKA, per germline (reference sequence). CDR3 length: 16 residues. The CDR3 sequence: CSARDDQATTAYEQYF. DNA of the CDR3: TGCAGTGCTAGAGATGACCAGGCGACGACCGCCTACGAGCAGTACTTC.

The gene calls are TRBV7-2 and TRBJ2-5, with 8 positions matching TRBD2. The CDR3 spans 17 residues. The germline gives CDR1 SGHTA, CDR2 FQGNSA. The junction had 13 bases not matched to a gene; V was cut back by 5 bases and J by 2 bases. CDR3 protein: CASSPGVAGRIQETQYF. Written as DNA, the CDR3 is TGTGCCAGCAGCCCAGGGGTAGCGGGGCGCATTCAAGAGACCCAGTACTTC. The whole variable domain, filled in from reference TRBV7-2 and TRBJ2-5, reads GAGVSQSPSNKVTEKGKDVELRCDPISGHTALYWYRQSLGQGLEFLIYFQGNSAPDKSGLPSDRFSAERTGGSVSTLTIQRTQQEDSAVYLCASSPGVAGRIQETQYFGPGTRLLVL.

The J gene is TRBJ1-3, the V gene TRBV7-6; 7 bases align to TRBD1. This CDR3 region has 14 residues. V lost 5 bases, J lost 4 bases, and 5 bases stayed unmatched. CDR1 and CDR2 (germline): SGHVS, FNYEAQ. The CDR3 is CASSIRDRGNTIYF. The DNA of the CDR3 is TGTGCCAGCAGCATCCGGGACAGAGGAAACACCATATATTTT.

This clonotype showed up just a few times. The chain is built from TRBV20-1 and TRBJ1-1; no clear D gene. CDR3 length: 14 residues. Deletions cut 1 base from V and 0 bases from J, with 9 bases between. In germline, CDR1 is DFQATT, CDR2 SNEGSKA (reference sequence). The CDR3 reads CSARGGDLNTEAFF. CDR3 bases: TGCAGTGCTAGAGGGGGAGATCTGAACACTGAAGCTTTCTTT.

This clonotype appeared many times. The chain combines TRBV7-2 with TRBJ2-7; TRBD1 might be the D (5 bases). V lost 5 bases and J lost 2, with 16 bases in between. The CDR3 covers 15 residues. Looked up from germline, CDR1 is SGHTA and CDR2 is FQGNSA. In DNA form, the CDR3 reads TGTGCCAGCAGCATCAAGGGGCCCTTAACCTACGAGCAGTACTTC. Residues: CASSIKGPLTYEQYF.

The chain employs TRBV18 and TRBJ1-5, with D perhaps matching TRBD1 (5 bases). There are 16 residues in the CDR3. Germline V gene sequence: CDR1 KGHSH, CDR2 LQKENI. Trimming removed 3 bases from V and 6 bases from J, with 18 bases in between. CDR3 bases: TGTGCCAGCTCACCGACCATGGGGGGTACTCTTCAGCCCCAGCATTTT. This sequence encodes CASSPTMGGTLQPQHF.

This clonotype was detected ten times or more. This chain uses TRBV4-3 with TRBJ2-7; D is unclear. The germline V gene has CDR1 LGHNA and CDR2 YSLEER. V shed 0 bases and J shed 3 bases, with 6 bases lying between them. The CDR3 loop spans 13 amino acids. Here the CDR3 DNA reads TGCGCCAGCAGCCAAGATTTGGACTACGAGCAGTACTTC. This gives the protein CASSQDLDYEQYF.

This clonotype was observed many times. V and J are TRBV20-1 and TRBJ1-1, with D uncertain. CDR3 length: 13 amino acids. Trimming shortened V by 6 bases and J by 4 bases, and 15 bases separated the two germline ends. Germline V gene sequence: CDR1 DFQATT, CDR2 SNEGSKA (reference sequence). The chain's CDR3 is CSATDRPLTEAFF. For the CDR3, the DNA is TGCAGTGCCACAGACCGACCTCTCACTGAAGCTTTCTTT.

This clonotype was recorded at least ten times. V is TRBV20-1 and J is TRBJ2-5, with 7 bases lining up with TRBD1. In germline, CDR1 is DFQATT, CDR2 SNEGSKA (reference sequence). With 4 bases clipped from V and 2 bases from J, the junction kept 7 bases outside the gene matches. The CDR3 is made up of 14 amino acids. CDR3 residues: CSAKGTVNQETQYF. In nucleotides, the CDR3 is TGCAGTGCTAAGGGGACAGTGAATCAAGAGACCCAGTACTTC.